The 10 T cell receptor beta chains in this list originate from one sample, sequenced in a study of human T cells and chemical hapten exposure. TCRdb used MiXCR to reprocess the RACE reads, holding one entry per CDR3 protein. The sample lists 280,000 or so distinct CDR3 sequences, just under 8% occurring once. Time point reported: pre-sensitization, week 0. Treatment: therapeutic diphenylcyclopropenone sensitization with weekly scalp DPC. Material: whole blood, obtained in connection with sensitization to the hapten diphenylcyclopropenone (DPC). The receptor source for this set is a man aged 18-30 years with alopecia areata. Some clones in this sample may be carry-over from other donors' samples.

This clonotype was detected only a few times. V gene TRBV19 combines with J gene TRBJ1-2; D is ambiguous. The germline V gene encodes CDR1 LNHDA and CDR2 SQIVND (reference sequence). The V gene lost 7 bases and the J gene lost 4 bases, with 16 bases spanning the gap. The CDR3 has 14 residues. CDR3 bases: TGTGCCAGTATAGGACCAGGCGAGACCTATGGCTACACCTTC. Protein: CASIGPGETYGYTF.

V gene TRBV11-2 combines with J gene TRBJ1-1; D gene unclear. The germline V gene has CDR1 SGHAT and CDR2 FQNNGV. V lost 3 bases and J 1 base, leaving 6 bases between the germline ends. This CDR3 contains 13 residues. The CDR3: CASSFDWNTEAFF. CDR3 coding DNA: TGTGCCAGCAGCTTTGACTGGAACACTGAAGCTTTCTTT.

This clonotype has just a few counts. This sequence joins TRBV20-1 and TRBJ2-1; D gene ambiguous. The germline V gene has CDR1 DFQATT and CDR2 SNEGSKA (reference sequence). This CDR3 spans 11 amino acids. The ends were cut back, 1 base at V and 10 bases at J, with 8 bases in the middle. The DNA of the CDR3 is TGCAGTGCTAGAGGTCAGAGAGAGCAGTTCTTC. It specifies CSARGQREQFF.

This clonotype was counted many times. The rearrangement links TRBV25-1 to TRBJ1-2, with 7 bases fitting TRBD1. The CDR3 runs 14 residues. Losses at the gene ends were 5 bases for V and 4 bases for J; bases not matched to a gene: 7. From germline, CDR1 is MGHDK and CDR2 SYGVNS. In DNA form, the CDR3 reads TGTGCCAGCAGTAGCTATGACAGGGCCTATGGCTACACCTTC. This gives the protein CASSSYDRAYGYTF.

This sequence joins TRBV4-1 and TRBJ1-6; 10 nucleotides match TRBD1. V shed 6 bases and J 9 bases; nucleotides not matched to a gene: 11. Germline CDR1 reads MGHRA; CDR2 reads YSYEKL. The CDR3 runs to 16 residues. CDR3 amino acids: CASSSRQGADGSPLHF. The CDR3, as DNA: TGCGCCAGCAGTTCAAGACAGGGGGCAGATGGTTCACCCCTCCACTTT.

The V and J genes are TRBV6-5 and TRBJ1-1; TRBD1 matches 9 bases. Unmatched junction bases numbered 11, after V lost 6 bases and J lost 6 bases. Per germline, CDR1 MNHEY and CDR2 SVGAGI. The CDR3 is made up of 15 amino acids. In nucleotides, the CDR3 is TGTGCCAGCAGGCGGGACAGGGCGGGGGTTTCTGAAGCTTTCTTT. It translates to CASRRDRAGVSEAFF.

The chain's CDR3 is CASRRRTGTGGRETEAFF. CDR3 bases: TGTGCCAGCAGACGTAGAACCGGGACAGGGGGCAGGGAAACTGAAGCTTTCTTT. V usage is TRBV7-2 and J usage is TRBJ1-1; 12 bases map to TRBD1. CDR3 size: 18 residues. After removal of 6 bases from V and 5 bases from J, the junction contained 16 bases not matched to a gene. Germline V gene sequence: CDR1 SGHTA, CDR2 FQGNSA.

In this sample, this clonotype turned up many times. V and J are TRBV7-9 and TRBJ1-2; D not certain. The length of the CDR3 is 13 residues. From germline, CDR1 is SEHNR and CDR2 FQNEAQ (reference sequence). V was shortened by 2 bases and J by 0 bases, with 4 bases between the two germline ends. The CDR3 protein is CASSLKTNYGYTF. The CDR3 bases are TGTGCCAGCAGCTTAAAAACTAACTATGGCTACACCTTC.

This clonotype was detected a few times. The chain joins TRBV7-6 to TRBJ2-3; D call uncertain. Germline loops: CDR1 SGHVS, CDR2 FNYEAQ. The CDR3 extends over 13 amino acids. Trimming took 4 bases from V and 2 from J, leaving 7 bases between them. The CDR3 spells CASSSEFTDTQYF. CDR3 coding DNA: TGTGCCAGCAGCTCCGAATTCACAGATACGCAGTATTTT.

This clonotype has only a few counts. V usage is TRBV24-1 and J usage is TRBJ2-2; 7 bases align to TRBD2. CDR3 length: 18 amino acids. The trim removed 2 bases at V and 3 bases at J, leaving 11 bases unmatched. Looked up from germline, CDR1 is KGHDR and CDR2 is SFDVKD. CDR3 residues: CATSDYPGETSYTGELFF. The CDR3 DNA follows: TGTGCCACCAGTGATTACCCCGGAGAGACTAGCTACACCGGGGAGCTGTTTTTT.